This entry lists 6 T cell receptor beta chains sequenced from one sample in a study of blood T cell repertoires in COVID-19. Generated by immunoSEQ multiplex PCR, the TCRdb table keeps only in-frame clones and is missing some. The data show a few hundred thousand clones, about four fifths seen once. The source material was peripheral blood. The receptors here all came from a young woman with acute or convalescent COVID-19.

This clone was found once. This CDR3 is CASSYMGQYVPYGYTF. The CDR3 DNA follows: TGTGCCAGCAGTTATATGGGACAGTATGTTCCCTATGGCTACACCTTC. The chain uses TRBV6-9 and TRBJ1-2, with TRBD1 matching 7 bases. From germline, CDR1 is MNHGY and CDR2 SVAAGI. The J segment lost 4 bases and the V segment lost 2 bases, leaving 10 bases of the junction unmatched. CDR3 length equals 16 residues.

The rearrangement joins TRBV6-2 or TRBV6-3 to TRBJ1-5, with unresolved D. Germline CDR1 MNHEY, CDR2 SVGEGT. The CDR3 totals 16 residues. Trimming cost V 2 bases and J 0 bases, with 11 bases left between them. CDR3 coding DNA: TGTGCCAGCAGTTACGTGGCGGATCATAGCAATCAGCCCCAGCATTTT. Protein: CASSYVADHSNQPQHF.

This chain connects TRBV10-2 to TRBJ2-3; TRBD2 might be the D (5 bases). This CDR3 comprises 16 residues. The V gene's germline CDR1 is WSHSY and CDR2 SAAADI. V dropped 1 base and J dropped 0 bases, with 11 bases sitting between them. The CDR3 DNA reads as TGCGCCAGCAGTGAGTTGGCGGGCACTAGCACAGATACGCAGTATTTT. Translated, it gives CASSELAGTSTDTQYF.

The table lists this clone with a few counts. The V and J genes are TRBV7-9 and TRBJ2-7; tentatively, D is TRBD1 (6 bases). From germline, CDR1 is SEHNR and CDR2 FQNEAQ (reference sequence). The CDR3 contains 15 residues. V shed 4 bases and J shed 2 bases, with 15 bases lying between them. The CDR3 loop is CASSYVQGGTYEQYF. In nucleotides, the CDR3 is TGTGCCAGCAGCTACGTACAAGGGGGTACCTACGAGCAGTACTTC. Complete variable domain (other parts from reference TRBV7-9 and TRBJ2-7): DTGVSQNPRHKITKRGQNVTFRCDPISEHNRLYWYRQTLGQGPEFLTYFQNEAQLEKSRLLSDRFSAERPKGSFSTLEIQRTEQGDSAMYLCASSYVQGGTYEQYFGPGTRLTVT.

The V call is TRBV7-2, the J call TRBJ2-1, with no clear D. The CDR3 spans 12 residues. With 5 bases removed from V and 9 bases from J, the gap between germline ends came to 11 bases. In germline, CDR1 is SGHTA, CDR2 FQGNSA. The CDR3 DNA follows: TGTGCCAGCAGCCAACAGTTGGGTGAGCAGTTCTTC. Residues: CASSQQLGEQFF.

The chain uses TRBV28 and TRBJ1-1; D not resolved. This CDR3 is 11 amino acids long. V was shortened by 6 bases and J by 6 bases, with 8 bases between the two germline ends. Germline V gene sequence: CDR1 MDHEN, CDR2 SYDVKM. The CDR3 DNA follows: TGTGCCAGCAGCCTTTTAGCTGAAGCTTTCTTT. This encodes CASSLLAEAFF.